The 27 T cell receptor beta chains below come from one sample, sequenced in a study of human T cells and chemical hapten exposure. TCRdb re-called the RACE reads through MiXCR, storing one row per CDR3 protein. The sample carries about 64,000 distinct CDR3 sequences, approximately 10% recorded once. As to time point: pre-sensitization, week 0. Sample treatment: therapeutic diphenylcyclopropenone sensitization with weekly scalp DPC. The sample in question was whole blood, obtained in connection with sensitization to the hapten diphenylcyclopropenone (DPC). The receptors come from a woman aged 40-49 years with alopecia areata. Some clones in this sample may be carry-over from other donors' samples.

This clonotype has only a few counts. The chain employs TRBV6-5 and TRBJ1-2; TRBD1 is a possible D gene (6 bases). This CDR3 comprises 18 residues. The V end lost 2 bases, the J end lost 2 bases, and 21 bases lay between the germline ends. Germline-derived CDR1 and CDR2 are MNHEY and SVGAGI. The CDR3 nucleotides are TGTGCCAGCAGTTACGGAGGGGGGCCGGGACGGAAGAACTATGGCTACACCTTC. It yields the protein CASSYGGGPGRKNYGYTF.

The chain combines TRBV6-5 with TRBJ2-1; D is unresolved. CDR1 MNHEY and CDR2 SVGAGI come from the germline V gene. There are 13 residues in the CDR3. The ends were cut back, 6 bases at V and 3 bases at J, with 9 bases in the middle. The CDR3 DNA follows: TGTGCCAGCAGCACACCCAGCTACAATGAGCAGTTCTTC. This sequence encodes CASSTPSYNEQFF.

This clonotype was found many times. J is TRBJ2-1 and V is TRBV12-5; 8 positions agree with TRBD2. With V trimmed by 5 bases and J by 3 bases, 6 bases remained unmatched. Germline CDR1 reads LGHNT; CDR2 reads FRNRAP. The CDR3 consists of 15 residues. This CDR3 reads CASGAGLDLYNEQFF. The CDR3 nucleotides are TGTGCTAGTGGTGCGGGACTAGATCTCTACAATGAGCAGTTCTTC.

This rearrangement joins TRBV7-2 to TRBJ1-1; tentatively, D is TRBD1 (6 bases). This CDR3 has 13 residues. The ends were cut back, 0 bases at V and 7 bases at J, with 9 bases in the middle. The V gene's germline CDR1 is SGHTA and CDR2 FQGNSA. The CDR3 coding sequence is TGTGCCAGCAGCTTAGCCGTACAGGGTGAAGCTTTCTTT. Translation: CASSLAVQGEAFF.

This clonotype has at least ten counts. This chain uses TRBV18 with TRBJ1-1, with a possible D match to TRBD1 (5 bases). Trimming cost V 0 bases and J 5 bases, with 16 bases left between them. The germline gives CDR1 KGHSH, CDR2 LQKENI. CDR3 length: 16 amino acids. CDR3 loop: CASSPPPGGIGTEAFF. CDR3 DNA: TGTGCCAGCTCACCACCGCCCGGGGGGATCGGGACTGAAGCTTTCTTT.

In this sample, this clonotype turned up a few times. This chain joins TRBV29-1 and TRBJ2-3; TRBD1 agrees at 7 bases. V was pared by 7 bases and J by 6 bases, with 13 bases of the junction left unmatched. Looked up from germline, CDR1 is SQVTM and CDR2 is ANQGSEA. The CDR3 runs to 14 residues. The CDR3 loop is CSARTGALTDTQYF. The DNA of the CDR3 is TGCAGCGCCCGCACAGGGGCCCTTACTGATACGCAGTATTTT.

The chain couples TRBV29-1 to TRBJ2-1; 14 bases are a match to TRBD2. V dropped 5 bases and J dropped 10; count of bases not matched to a gene: 10. Germline CDR1 and CDR2: SQVTM and ANQGSEA. This CDR3 contains 15 residues. The CDR3 nucleotides are TGCAGCGTTAAACCGGGACTAGCGGGAGCTCGGGAGCAGTTCTTC. Translation gives CSVKPGLAGAREQFF.

This clonotype showed up just a few times. The CDR3 is CASSPMNTEAFF. The CDR3 DNA reads TGTGCCAGCAGCCCCATGAACACTGAAGCTTTCTTT. The chain has TRBV12-3 or TRBV12-4 and TRBJ1-1; no clear D. CDR3 length equals 12 residues. V lost 6 bases, J lost 0 bases, and 5 bases lay in between.

In this sample, this clonotype turned up many times. This chain joins TRBV29-1 and TRBJ2-6; D is uncertain. Germline lookup yields CDR1 SQVTM and CDR2 ANQGSEA. The CDR3 loop spans 14 amino acids. With 6 bases removed from V and 0 bases from J, the gap between germline ends came to 9 bases. The CDR3 protein is CSVGRSSGANVLTF. In DNA, the CDR3 is TGCAGCGTAGGACGTTCCTCTGGGGCCAACGTCCTGACTTTC.

This clonotype turned up a few times. The CDR3 nucleotides are TGTGCCAGCAGTCCACCGGGACTAGCGGGGGGTGCCATAGAGCAGTTCTTC. Translated, it gives CASSPPGLAGGAIEQFF. The chain employs TRBV7-3 and TRBJ2-1, with TRBD2 identical over 15 bases. CDR1 and CDR2 from the germline V gene are SGHTA and FQGTGA. This CDR3 has 17 residues. Losses at the gene ends were 6 bases for V and 10 bases for J; bases not matched to a gene: 13.

V gene TRBV28 combines with J gene TRBJ1-2, with D unresolved. CDR3 length: 11 residues. Per germline, CDR1 MDHEN and CDR2 SYDVKM. Trimming left V 2 bases short and J 7 bases short, with 5 bases between. The CDR3 DNA sequence: TGTGCCAGCAGTTTAAAGGGTGGCTACACCTTC. Translated, it gives CASSLKGGYTF.

The sample holds many counts of this clonotype. This CDR3 is CASSQQGLYGYTF. Here the CDR3 DNA reads TGTGCCAGCTCACAACAGGGTCTCTATGGCTACACCTTC. The chain combines TRBV18 with TRBJ1-2; maybe TRBD1 (6 bases). The V and J ends lost 4 bases and 4 bases respectively, with 10 bases between them. The germline V gene encodes CDR1 KGHSH and CDR2 LQKENI. The CDR3 runs 13 residues.

This clonotype was counted many times. This rearrangement joins TRBV7-9 to TRBJ2-7; D is ambiguous. Germline V lookup: CDR1 SEHNR, CDR2 FQNEAQ (reference sequence). V shed 3 bases and J shed 1 base, with 1 base lying between them. CDR3 length equals 11 residues. This chain's CDR3 is CASSLSYEQYF. The DNA of the CDR3 is TGTGCCAGCAGCTTGTCCTACGAGCAGTACTTC.

This clonotype is labeled medium-sized. The rearrangement uses TRBV10-3 and TRBJ2-7; 9 bases map to TRBD1. Per germline, CDR1 ENHRY and CDR2 SYGVKD. The CDR3 loop spans 14 amino acids. V lost 4 bases to trimming and J lost 5 bases; unmatched junction nucleotides: 6. CDR3 loop: CAISGRDRDHEQYF. CDR3 coding DNA: TGTGCCATCAGTGGCCGGGACAGGGACCACGAGCAGTACTTC.

This clonotype was counted many times. The chain combines TRBV7-8 with TRBJ2-5; 9 nucleotides align to TRBD2. With 3 bases clipped from V and 4 bases from J, the junction kept 6 bases outside the gene matches. The CDR3 contains 15 residues. Germline V gives CDR1 SGHVS, CDR2 FQNEAQ. CDR3 nucleotide sequence: TGTGCCAGCAGCTTTCCGGCGGGAGGGGGAGAGACCCAGTACTTC. Translation gives CASSFPAGGGETQYF.

This clonotype was seen a few times. The V call is TRBV19, the J call TRBJ2-7; D perhaps matches TRBD1 (5 bases). Germline CDR1 LNHDA, CDR2 SQIVND (reference sequence). This CDR3 is 17 amino acids long. V lost 5 bases, J lost 4 bases, and 24 bases lay in between. CDR3 protein: CASSDPGRSTTRYEQYF. CDR3 DNA sequence: TGTGCCAGTAGTGACCCAGGGCGGAGTACAACTCGATACGAGCAGTACTTC.

The rearrangement uses TRBV27 and TRBJ2-3; D possibly uses TRBD1 or TRBD2 (6 bases each). The CDR3 contains 16 residues. The germline CDR1 and CDR2 sequences are MNHEY and SMNVEV (reference sequence). The V end was cut by 2 bases, the J end by 2 bases, with 14 bases between. The CDR3 sequence: CASSLGSGGLTDTQYF. DNA of the CDR3: TGTGCCAGCAGTTTAGGGTCCGGGGGCCTCACAGATACGCAGTATTTT.

This clonotype was detected many times. The rearrangement links TRBV28 to TRBJ2-7; tentative D call: TRBD2 (7 bases). V lost 6 bases and J 4 bases, leaving 16 bases between the germline ends. This CDR3 has 14 amino acids. From germline, CDR1 is MDHEN and CDR2 SYDVKM. DNA of the CDR3: TGTGCCAGCAGCTCCCCCCGGGGGGCGTACGAGCAGTACTTC. Translation: CASSSPRGAYEQYF. The whole variable domain, filled in from reference TRBV28 and TRBJ2-7, reads DVKVTQSSRYLVKRTGEKVFLECVQDMDHENMFWYRQDPGLGLRLIYFSYDVKMKEKGDIPEGYSVSREKKERFSLILESASTNQTSMYLCASSSPRGAYEQYFGPGTRLTVT.

This clonotype was detected only a few times. The rearrangement uses TRBV20-1 and TRBJ1-1; D unresolved. CDR3 length equals 11 residues. Germline V lookup: CDR1 DFQATT, CDR2 SNEGSKA (reference sequence). V lost 8 bases to trimming and J lost 7 bases, with 14 bases between them. In DNA form, the CDR3 reads TGCAGTCTTCTCTACGTGGGTGAAGCTTTCTTT. This gives the protein CSLLYVGEAFF.

This clonotype came up a few times. DNA of the CDR3: TGCAGTGCTAGGGCTAGCAGCAGGTACAATGAGCAGTTCTTC. Its protein product is CSARASSRYNEQFF. This chain connects TRBV20-1 to TRBJ2-1; perhaps TRBD2 as D (5 bases). Trimming shortened V by 3 bases and J by 4 bases, and 13 bases separated the two germline ends. CDR3 size: 14 residues. CDR1 is DFQATT and CDR2 is SNEGSKA in the germline V gene (reference sequence).

This clonotype was picked up a small number of times. The J gene is TRBJ2-1, the V gene TRBV19, with TRBD1 identical over 8 bases. Germline-derived CDR1 and CDR2 are LNHDA and SQIVND (reference sequence). The V and J ends lost 3 bases and 7 bases, in that order; junction bases with no gene match: 8. The CDR3 loop spans 15 amino acids. CDR3 nucleotide sequence: TGTGCCAGTAGTATCAGCCAGGGGGCGTTAAATGAGCAGTTCTTC. Encoded protein: CASSISQGALNEQFF.

This clonotype was picked up many times. This sequence joins TRBV3-1 and TRBJ2-2, with D tentatively TRBD2 (5 bases). This CDR3 has 13 residues. Germline CDR1 is LGHDT and CDR2 is YNNKEL (reference sequence). The V end was cut by 8 bases, the J end by 4 bases, with 11 bases between. The CDR3 DNA sequence: TGTGCCAGCCGGACTTTTGGCACCGGGGAGCTGTTTTTT. Translating it yields CASRTFGTGELFF.

This clonotype was picked up a small number of times. The genes are TRBV4-2 and TRBJ2-3; TRBD1 agrees at 10 bases. Germline CDR1 and CDR2: LGHNA and YNFKEQ. Losses at the gene ends were 5 bases for V and 7 bases for J; bases not matched to a gene: 21. The CDR3 sequence is 19 residues long. CDR3 amino acids: CASSSTPRSDRGLGNTQYF. In DNA, the CDR3 is TGTGCCAGCAGCTCAACTCCTCGGTCCGACAGGGGGCTGGGGAATACGCAGTATTTT.

This clonotype was recorded many times. This chain links TRBV5-4 with TRBJ1-4; the D gene is possibly TRBD1 (6 bases). V was trimmed by 6 bases and J by 1 base, leaving 10 bases between them. CDR1 and CDR2 (germline): SGHNT, YYREEE (reference sequence). This CDR3 is built from 14 residues. The CDR3 region is CASNLQGTNEKLFF. For the CDR3, the DNA is TGTGCCAGCAACCTACAGGGAACTAATGAAAAACTGTTTTTT.

As for this clonotype: A much larger clone differs from this one at a single base, so this may be a read error. The conserved closing phenylalanine or tryptophan is absent in this CDR3, likely reflecting a read error. The chain couples TRBV12-3 or TRBV12-4 to TRBJ1-1, with 8 nucleotides matching TRBD1. This CDR3 comprises 15 residues. The V gene end was trimmed by 5 bases and the J gene end by 5 bases; junction bases not matched to a gene: 10. The CDR3 DNA reads as TGTGCCAGCAGTCGACATCTTACAGGGGGGACTGAAGCTTTCTCT. Protein sequence: CASSRHLTGGTEAFS.

The sample holds many counts of this clonotype. The rearrangement uses TRBV11-3 and TRBJ2-1; maybe TRBD2 (6 bases). From germline, CDR1 is SGHNT and CDR2 YENEEA. Trimming stripped 5 bases from V and 5 bases from J, with 22 bases between. CDR3 length equals 17 residues. The CDR3 nucleotides are TGTGCCAGCAGCCAACTGAACCGGTGGGGGGATAACAATGAGCAGTTCTTC. Its translation: CASSQLNRWGDNNEQFF.

This clonotype occurred many times. The chain couples TRBV5-5 to TRBJ2-1; D remains unclear. Per germline, CDR1 SGHKS and CDR2 YYEKEE (reference sequence). This CDR3 spans 15 amino acids. V was cut by 1 base and J by 0 bases, with 8 bases left in between. The CDR3: CASSLTASSYNEQFF. CDR3 DNA sequence: TGTGCCAGCAGCTTGACTGCCAGCTCCTACAATGAGCAGTTCTTC.